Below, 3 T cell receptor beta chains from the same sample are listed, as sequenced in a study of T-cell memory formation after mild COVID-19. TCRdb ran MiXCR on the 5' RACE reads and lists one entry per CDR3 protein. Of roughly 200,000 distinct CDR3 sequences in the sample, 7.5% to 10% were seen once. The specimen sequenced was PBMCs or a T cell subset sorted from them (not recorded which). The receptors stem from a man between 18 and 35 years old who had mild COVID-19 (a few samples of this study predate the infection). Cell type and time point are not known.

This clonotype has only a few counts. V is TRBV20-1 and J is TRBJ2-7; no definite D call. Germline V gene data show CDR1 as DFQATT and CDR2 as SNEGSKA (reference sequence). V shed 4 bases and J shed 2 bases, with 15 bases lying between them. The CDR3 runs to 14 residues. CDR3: CSATLRASPYEQYF. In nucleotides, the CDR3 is TGCAGTGCTACCCTCCGGGCCTCCCCCTACGAGCAGTACTTC.

The CDR3 protein is CASSPIIDTNTGELFF. For the CDR3, the DNA is TGTGCCAGCTCACCAATTATCGACACGAACACCGGGGAGCTGTTTTTT. The rearrangement uses TRBV18 and TRBJ2-2; D gene uncertain. V was cut by 2 bases and J by 0 bases, with 10 bases left in between. The germline V gene has CDR1 KGHSH and CDR2 LQKENI. CDR3 length: 16 amino acids. The variable domain in full, with the rest retrieved from reference TRBV18 and TRBJ2-2, is NAGVMQNPRHLVRRRGQEARLRCSPMKGHSHVYWYRQLPEEGLKFMVYLQKENIIDESGMPKERFSAEFPKEGPSILRIQQVVRGDSAAYFCASSPIIDTNTGELFFGEGSRLTVL.

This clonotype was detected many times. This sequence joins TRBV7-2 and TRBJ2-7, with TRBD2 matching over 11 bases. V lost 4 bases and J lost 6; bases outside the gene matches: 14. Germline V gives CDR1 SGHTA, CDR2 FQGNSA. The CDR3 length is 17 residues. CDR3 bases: TGTGCCAGCAGCTCCCAACCGGCTAGCGGGGGGCTTTCCGAGCAGTACTTC. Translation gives CASSSQPASGGLSEQYF. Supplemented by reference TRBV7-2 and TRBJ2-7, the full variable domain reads GAGVSQSPSNKVTEKGKDVELRCDPISGHTALYWYRQSLGQGLEFLIYFQGNSAPDKSGLPSDRFSAERTGGSVSTLTIQRTQQEDSAVYLCASSSQPASGGLSEQYFGPGTRLTVT.